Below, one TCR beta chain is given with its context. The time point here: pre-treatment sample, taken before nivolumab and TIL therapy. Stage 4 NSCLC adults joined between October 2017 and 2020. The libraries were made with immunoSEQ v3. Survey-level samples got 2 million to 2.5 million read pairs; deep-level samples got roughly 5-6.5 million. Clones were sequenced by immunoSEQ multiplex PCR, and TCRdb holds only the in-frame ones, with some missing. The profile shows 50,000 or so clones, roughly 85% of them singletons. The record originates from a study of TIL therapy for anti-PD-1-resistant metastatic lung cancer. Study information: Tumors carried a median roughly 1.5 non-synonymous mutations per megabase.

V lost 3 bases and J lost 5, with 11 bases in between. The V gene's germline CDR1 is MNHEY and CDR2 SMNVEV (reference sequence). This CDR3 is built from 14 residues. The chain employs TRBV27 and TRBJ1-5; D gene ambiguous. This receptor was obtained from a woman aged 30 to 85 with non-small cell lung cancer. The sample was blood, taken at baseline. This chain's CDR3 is CASSFGSSDQPQHF. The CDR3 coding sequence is TGTGCCAGCAGTTTTGGGTCGTCGGATCAGCCCCAGCATTTT.